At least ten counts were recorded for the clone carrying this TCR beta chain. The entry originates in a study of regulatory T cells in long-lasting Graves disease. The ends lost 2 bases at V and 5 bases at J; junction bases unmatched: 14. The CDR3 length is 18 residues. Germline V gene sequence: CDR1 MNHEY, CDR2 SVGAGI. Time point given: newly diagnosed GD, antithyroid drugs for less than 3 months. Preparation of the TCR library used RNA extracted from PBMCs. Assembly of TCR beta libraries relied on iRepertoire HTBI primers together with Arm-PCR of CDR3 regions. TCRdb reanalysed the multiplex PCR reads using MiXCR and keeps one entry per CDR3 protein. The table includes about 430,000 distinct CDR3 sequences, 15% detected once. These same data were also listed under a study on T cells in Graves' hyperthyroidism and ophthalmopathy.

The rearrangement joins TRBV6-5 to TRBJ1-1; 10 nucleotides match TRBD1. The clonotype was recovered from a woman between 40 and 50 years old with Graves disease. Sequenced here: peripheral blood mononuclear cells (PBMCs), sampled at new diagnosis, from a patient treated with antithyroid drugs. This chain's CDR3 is CASSYQPQGTGVSTEAFF. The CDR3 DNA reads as TGTGCCAGCAGTTACCAACCCCAAGGGACAGGGGTCTCTACTGAAGCTTTCTTT.